The clone carrying this TCR beta chain showed up many times. Antigen unknown. This specimen comes from a study of identical twins. TCRdb re-analysed the 5' RACE reads in MiXCR, keeping a single row per CDR3 protein. Seen here are fewer than 550,000 distinct CDR3 sequences, around 15% observed once, and the top ten hold 0.35% to 0.45%. Study conclusions and caveats: Twin-shared out-of-frame alpha sequences were enriched for low generation probability. Conclusions leaned on cross-sectional statistical analysis and did not track the same donors over time.

These data also featured in a second study, about yellow fever vaccine responses in identical twins.

The receptor comes from a woman aged 18-29 years in good health. Sequencing was carried out using CD4+ T cells sorted from blood.

The CDR3 DNA reads TGTGCCAGCAGCTCGAGGGCGGACAGCAATCAGCCCCAGCATTTT. This translates into CASSSRADSNQPQHF. The V call is TRBV7-9, the J call TRBJ1-5; D is unclear. The V gene's germline CDR1 is SEHNR and CDR2 FQNEAQ (reference sequence). The V end was cut by 4 bases, the J end by 1 base, with 11 bases between. The CDR3 runs to 15 residues.